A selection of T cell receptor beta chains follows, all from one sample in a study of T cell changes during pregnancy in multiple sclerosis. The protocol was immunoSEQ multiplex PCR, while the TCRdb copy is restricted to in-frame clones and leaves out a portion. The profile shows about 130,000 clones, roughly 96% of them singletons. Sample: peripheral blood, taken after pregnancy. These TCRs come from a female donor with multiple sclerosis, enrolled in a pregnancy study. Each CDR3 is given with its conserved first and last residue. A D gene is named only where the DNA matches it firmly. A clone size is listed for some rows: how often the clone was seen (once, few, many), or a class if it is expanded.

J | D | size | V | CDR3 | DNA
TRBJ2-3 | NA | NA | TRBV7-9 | CASSLRAADRGDTQYF | TGTGCCAGCAGCCTGAGGGCGGCGGACCGAGGGGATACGCAGTATTTT
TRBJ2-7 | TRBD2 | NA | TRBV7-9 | CASSLAVGAGAVEQYF | TGTGCCAGCAGCTTAGCGGTAGGAGCGGGAGCGGTGGAGCAGTACTTC
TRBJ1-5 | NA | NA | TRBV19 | CASSRAGDNQPQHF | TGTGCCAGTAGTCGGGCAGGGGACAATCAGCCCCAGCATTTT
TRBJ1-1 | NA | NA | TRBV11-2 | CASRGYRGGEAFF | TGTGCCAGCAGAGGATATAGGGGGGGGGAGGCTTTCTTT
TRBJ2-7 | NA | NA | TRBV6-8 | CASSYALPLRGSRLNWGGYEQYF | TGTGCCAGCAGCTACGCCCTCCCCTTAAGGGGGAGTAGGTTAAATTGGGGTGGGTACGAGCAGTACTTC
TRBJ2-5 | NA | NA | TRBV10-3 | CAISDGEETQYF | TGTGCCATCAGTGACGGGGAAGAGACCCAGTACTTC
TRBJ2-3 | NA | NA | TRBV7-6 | CASSLKGAGAPVTQYF | TGTGCCAGCAGCTTAAAGGGAGCAGGTGCCCCGGTGACGCAGTATTTT
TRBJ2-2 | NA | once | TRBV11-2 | CASSPTMTVNTGELFF | TGTGCCAGCAGCCCCACGATGACAGTGAACACCGGGGAGCTGTTTTTT
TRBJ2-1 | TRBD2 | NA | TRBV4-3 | CASSQDETSAYNEQFF | TGCGCCAGCAGCCAAGATGAGACTAGCGCGTACAATGAGCAGTTCTTC
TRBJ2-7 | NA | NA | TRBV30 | CAVGPFEQYF | TGTGCCGTGGGCCCTTTCGAGCAGTACTTC
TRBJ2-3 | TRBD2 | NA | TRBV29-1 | CSVEGSASGATDTQYF | TGCAGCGTTGAAGGGTCTGCTAGCGGGGCTACAGATACGCAGTATTTT
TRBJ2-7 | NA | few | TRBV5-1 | CASSSGGLHSYEQYF | TGCGCCAGCAGTTCTGGGGGCCTCCACTCCTACGAGCAGTACTTC
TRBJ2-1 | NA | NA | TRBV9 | CASSVQVGEQFF | TGTGCCAGCAGCGTACAGGTGGGTGAGCAGTTCTTC
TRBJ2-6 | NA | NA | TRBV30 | CAWSRGPSGANVLTF | TGTGCCTGGAGCCGCGGGCCTTCTGGGGCCAACGTCCTGACTTTC
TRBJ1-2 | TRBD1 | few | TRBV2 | CASRGTGGYGYTF | TGTGCCAGCAGGGGTACAGGGGGCTATGGCTACACCTTC
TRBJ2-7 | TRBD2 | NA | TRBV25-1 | CASRTGLAGVHEQYF | TGTGCCAGCAGGACTGGACTAGCGGGAGTCCACGAGCAGTACTTC
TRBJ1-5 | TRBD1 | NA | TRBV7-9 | CASSLGGTGQDQPQHF | TGTGCCAGCAGCTTAGGGGGGACAGGGCAGGATCAGCCCCAGCATTTT
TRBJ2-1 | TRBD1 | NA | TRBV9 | CASSAGQGTNEQFF | TGTGCCAGCAGCGCAGGACAGGGGACAAATGAGCAGTTCTTC
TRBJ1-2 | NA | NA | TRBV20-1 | CSARADYGYTF | TGCAGTGCTAGGGCCGACTATGGCTACACCTTC
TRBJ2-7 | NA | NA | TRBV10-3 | CAISEVVQVSYEQYF | TGTGCCATCAGTGAGGTAGTGCAGGTCTCATACGAGCAGTACTTC
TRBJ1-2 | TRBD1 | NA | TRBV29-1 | CSVEDRPGQVYGYTF | TGCAGCGTTGAAGATAGGCCCGGACAGGTGTATGGCTACACCTTC
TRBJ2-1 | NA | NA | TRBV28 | CASSFSTNNEQFF | TGTGCCAGCAGTTTCAGTACTAACAATGAGCAGTTCTTC
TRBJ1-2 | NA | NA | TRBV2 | CASSPGTGGYGYTF | TGTGCCAGCAGCCCCGGGACCGGAGGGTATGGCTACACCTTC
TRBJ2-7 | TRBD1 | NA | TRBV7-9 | CASSPPDRHEQYF | TGTGCCAGCAGCCCCCCGGACAGGCACGAGCAGTACTTC
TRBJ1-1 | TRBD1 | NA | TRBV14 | CASSPGTGWNTEAFF | TGTGCCAGCAGCCCAGGGACAGGTTGGAACACTGAAGCTTTCTTT
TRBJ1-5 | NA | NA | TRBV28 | CASSRGGQPQHF | TGTGCCAGCAGCCGCGGGGGCCAGCCCCAGCATTTT
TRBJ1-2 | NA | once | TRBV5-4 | CASSWQGSGYTF | TGTGCCAGCAGCTGGCAGGGGTCTGGCTACACCTTC
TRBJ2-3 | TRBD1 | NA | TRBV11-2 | CASRLTGGAQYF | TGTGCCAGCAGGTTGACAGGGGGTGCGCAGTATTTT
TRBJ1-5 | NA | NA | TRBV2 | CASSEKGFGSNQPQHF | TGTGCCAGCAGTGAAAAGGGGTTCGGGAGCAATCAGCCCCAGCATTTT
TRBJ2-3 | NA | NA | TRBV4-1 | CASSQGRVGTDTQYF | TGCGCCAGCAGCCAAGGCAGGGTAGGCACAGATACGCAGTATTTT
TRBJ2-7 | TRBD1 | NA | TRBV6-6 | CASSYSVTGNYEQYF | TGTGCCAGCAGTTACTCGGTGACAGGGAACTACGAGCAGTACTTC
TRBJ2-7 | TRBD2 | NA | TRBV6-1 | CASSEAGTSGLLYEQYF | TGTGCCAGCAGTGAAGCGGGGACTAGCGGTCTCCTTTACGAGCAGTACTTC
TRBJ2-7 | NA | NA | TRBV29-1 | CSVAGTPKDYEQYF | TGCAGCGTTGCCGGGACTCCCAAGGACTACGAGCAGTACTTC